This is a list of T cell receptor beta chains from one sample in a study of CD8 T cells in Susac syndrome. A single record per CDR3 protein comes from TCRdb applying MiXCR to the immunoSEQ multiplex PCR reads. The sample holds 100,000 or so distinct CDR3 sequences, 85% to 95% seen once. The specimen was CD8+ T cells from PBMCs. The source is a human donor in good health. Both conserved end residues are part of each CDR3. Fields, in order: clone size, D gene, V gene, J gene, CDR3 length, CDR3 DNA, CDR3 protein. The D gene is left open where the match is weak. Rows may omit the clone size; those that give it use once, few, many or a size class.

clone size: .; D gene: TRBD2; V gene: TRBV29-1; J gene: TRBJ2-1; CDR3 length: 14; CDR3 DNA: TGCAGCGCTTCAGCTAGCGGGGTATACAATGAGCAGTTCTTC; CDR3 protein: CSASASGVYNEQFF
clone size: .; D gene: .; V gene: TRBV3-1; J gene: TRBJ2-2; CDR3 length: 12; CDR3 DNA: TGTGCCAGCAGCCGAAGCCCCGGGGAGCTGTTTTTT; CDR3 protein: CASSRSPGELFF
clone size: .; D gene: TRBD1; V gene: TRBV7-9; J gene: TRBJ1-3; CDR3 length: 14; CDR3 DNA: TGTGCCAGCAGCCGGGACAGCTCTGGAAACACCATATATTTT; CDR3 protein: CASSRDSSGNTIYF
clone size: .; D gene: .; V gene: TRBV7-2; J gene: TRBJ1-5; CDR3 length: 14; CDR3 DNA: TGTGCCAGCAGCTTTGGTTATAGCAATCAGCCCCAGCATTTT; CDR3 protein: CASSFGYSNQPQHF
clone size: .; D gene: TRBD1; V gene: TRBV14; J gene: TRBJ2-5; CDR3 length: 13; CDR3 DNA: TGTGCCAGCAGCCGGGACAGCCCAGAGACCCAGTACTTC; CDR3 protein: CASSRDSPETQYF
clone size: .; D gene: .; V gene: TRBV29-1; J gene: TRBJ2-5; CDR3 length: 13; CDR3 DNA: TGCAGCGTTGAAATCGTCACAGGAGAGACCCAGTACTTC; CDR3 protein: CSVEIVTGETQYF
clone size: .; D gene: .; V gene: TRBV19; J gene: TRBJ2-1; CDR3 length: 16; CDR3 DNA: TGTGCCAGTAGTATACGAGAACTCCCCTCCTACAATGAGCAGTTCTTC; CDR3 protein: CASSIRELPSYNEQFF
clone size: .; D gene: TRBD1; V gene: TRBV5-1; J gene: TRBJ1-3; CDR3 length: 15; CDR3 DNA: TGCGCCAGCAGGTCTACAGGGGATAGAGGAAACACCATATATTTT; CDR3 protein: CASRSTGDRGNTIYF
clone size: once; D gene: .; V gene: TRBV12-3/TRBV12-4; J gene: TRBJ1-5; CDR3 length: 14; CDR3 DNA: TGTGCCAGCACCACACCAGGGTTCGACCAGCCCCAGCATTTT; CDR3 protein: CASTTPGFDQPQHF
clone size: .; D gene: .; V gene: TRBV5-1; J gene: TRBJ2-1; CDR3 length: 12; CDR3 DNA: TGCGCCAGCAGCTTGGATCGAGATGAGCAGTTCTTC; CDR3 protein: CASSLDRDEQFF
clone size: .; D gene: TRBD1; V gene: TRBV7-9; J gene: TRBJ1-4; CDR3 length: 15; CDR3 DNA: TGTGCCAGCAGCTCCCGGGACAGATTTAATGAAAAACTGTTTTTT; CDR3 protein: CASSSRDRFNEKLFF
clone size: .; D gene: .; V gene: TRBV19; J gene: TRBJ1-5; CDR3 length: 13; CDR3 DNA: TGTGCCAGTAGTATAGGAATGGGTGAGCCCCAGCATTTT; CDR3 protein: CASSIGMGEPQHF
clone size: .; D gene: .; V gene: TRBV6-1; J gene: TRBJ1-1; CDR3 length: 13; CDR3 DNA: TGTGCCAGCAAACGAACCCTGAACACTGAAGCTTTCTTT; CDR3 protein: CASKRTLNTEAFF
clone size: .; D gene: TRBD1; V gene: TRBV7-2; J gene: TRBJ1-1; CDR3 length: 15; CDR3 DNA: TGTGCCAGCAGTACCCCCGTGACAGGGGCCACTGAAGCTTTCTTT; CDR3 protein: CASSTPVTGATEAFF
clone size: .; D gene: .; V gene: TRBV5-4; J gene: TRBJ2-7; CDR3 length: 13; CDR3 DNA: TGTGCCAGCACCTCTCCGCCTTCCTACGAGCAGTACTTC; CDR3 protein: CASTSPPSYEQYF
clone size: .; D gene: .; V gene: TRBV6-1; J gene: TRBJ1-1; CDR3 length: 14; CDR3 DNA: TGTGCCAGCAGTGAAAGGGAGATGAACACTGAAGCTTTCTTT; CDR3 protein: CASSEREMNTEAFF
clone size: .; D gene: .; V gene: TRBV7-9; J gene: TRBJ1-2; CDR3 length: 14; CDR3 DNA: TGTGCCAGCAGCTTATCCAGGGCTGGCGATGGCTACACCTTC; CDR3 protein: CASSLSRAGDGYTF
clone size: .; D gene: TRBD1; V gene: TRBV7-2; J gene: TRBJ2-3; CDR3 length: 20; CDR3 DNA: TGTGCCAGCAGCTTAGCCCCGGGACAGCGGTGGGTACAGGCCCCAGATACGCAGTATTTT; CDR3 protein: CASSLAPGQRWVQAPDTQYF
clone size: .; D gene: .; V gene: TRBV29-1; J gene: TRBJ2-7; CDR3 length: 14; CDR3 DNA: TGCAGCGTGGAGGGGTCTGGCGGATTCTACGAGCAGTACTTC; CDR3 protein: CSVEGSGGFYEQYF
clone size: .; D gene: TRBD2; V gene: TRBV5-4; J gene: TRBJ2-1; CDR3 length: 14; CDR3 DNA: TGTGCCAGCAGAACCGGGACTAGCGTTAATGAGCAGTTCTTC; CDR3 protein: CASRTGTSVNEQFF
clone size: .; D gene: TRBD1; V gene: TRBV29-1; J gene: TRBJ2-5; CDR3 length: 14; CDR3 DNA: TGCAGCGCTCAACCAGGGGGAGTGGGGGAGACCCAGTACTTC; CDR3 protein: CSAQPGGVGETQYF
clone size: few; D gene: TRBD1; V gene: TRBV15; J gene: TRBJ2-7; CDR3 length: 15; CDR3 DNA: TGTGCCACCAGCACCGGGACAGGCCAAGCCTACGAGCAGTACTTC; CDR3 protein: CATSTGTGQAYEQYF
clone size: once; D gene: .; V gene: TRBV14; J gene: TRBJ1-4; CDR3 length: 16; CDR3 DNA: TGTGCCAGCAGCCAAGAACTATTCGCAACTAATGAAAAACTGTTTTTT; CDR3 protein: CASSQELFATNEKLFF
clone size: .; D gene: .; V gene: TRBV3-1; J gene: TRBJ1-2; CDR3 length: 17; CDR3 DNA: TGTGCCAGCACCCCGTCCGGGGGCCGCCGGACTAACTATGGCTACACCTTC; CDR3 protein: CASTPSGGRRTNYGYTF
clone size: .; D gene: .; V gene: TRBV5-6; J gene: TRBJ1-5; CDR3 length: 13; CDR3 DNA: TGTGCCAGCAGCACAGGGTCGGGTCAGCCCCAGCATTTT; CDR3 protein: CASSTGSGQPQHF
clone size: .; D gene: .; V gene: TRBV7-2; J gene: TRBJ1-1; CDR3 length: 13; CDR3 DNA: TGTGCCAGCAGCTTAGGGGAAGGGGGTAAAGCTTTCTTT; CDR3 protein: CASSLGEGGKAFF
clone size: .; D gene: .; V gene: TRBV6-2/TRBV6-3; J gene: TRBJ1-5; CDR3 length: 16; CDR3 DNA: TGTGCCAGCAGTTACCCCGGGACGGCCATAAATCAGCCCCAGCATTTT; CDR3 protein: CASSYPGTAINQPQHF
clone size: .; D gene: .; V gene: TRBV6-5; J gene: TRBJ1-1; CDR3 length: 11; CDR3 DNA: TGTGCCAGCATAGAGAACACTGAAGCTTTCTTT; CDR3 protein: CASIENTEAFF
clone size: .; D gene: TRBD2; V gene: TRBV20-1; J gene: TRBJ2-5; CDR3 length: 14; CDR3 DNA: TGCAGTGCCCTACGCGCGGGACTAACAGAGACCCAGTACTTC; CDR3 protein: CSALRAGLTETQYF
clone size: .; D gene: .; V gene: TRBV19; J gene: TRBJ2-5; CDR3 length: 14; CDR3 DNA: TGTGCCAGTAGTATGGGCGGAGAGCAAGAGACCCAGTACTTC; CDR3 protein: CASSMGGEQETQYF
clone size: once; D gene: .; V gene: TRBV6-5; J gene: TRBJ1-1; CDR3 length: 12; CDR3 DNA: TGTGCCAGCAGGTTCGGGAACACTGAAGCTTTCTTT; CDR3 protein: CASRFGNTEAFF
clone size: .; D gene: .; V gene: TRBV9; J gene: TRBJ2-7; CDR3 length: 15; CDR3 DNA: TGTGCCAGCAGCGATCAGGGGGGTAGCTCCTACGAGCAGTACTTC; CDR3 protein: CASSDQGGSSYEQYF
clone size: .; D gene: TRBD1; V gene: TRBV20-1; J gene: TRBJ1-5; CDR3 length: 17; CDR3 DNA: TGCAGTGCTAGGCCGGACAGGCACCATGGACAATACCAGCCCCAGCATTTT; CDR3 protein: CSARPDRHHGQYQPQHF
clone size: .; D gene: TRBD1; V gene: TRBV5-6; J gene: TRBJ2-7; CDR3 length: 15; CDR3 DNA: TGTGCCAGCAGCTTTTACAGGGGGGTGACCTACGAGCAGTACTTC; CDR3 protein: CASSFYRGVTYEQYF
clone size: .; D gene: TRBD1; V gene: TRBV12-3/TRBV12-4; J gene: TRBJ1-5; CDR3 length: 13; CDR3 DNA: TGTGCCAGCAGCCTTGACAGGGCCCAGCCCCAGCATTTT; CDR3 protein: CASSLDRAQPQHF
clone size: .; D gene: .; V gene: TRBV7-2; J gene: TRBJ2-5; CDR3 length: 15; CDR3 DNA: TGTGCCAGCAGCCGGCCGGACGGGATGGCGAAGACCCAGTACTTC; CDR3 protein: CASSRPDGMAKTQYF
clone size: .; D gene: TRBD1; V gene: TRBV6-5; J gene: TRBJ1-2; CDR3 length: 15; CDR3 DNA: TGTGCCAGCAGTTACAGCCGTACAGGGGAACTCGGCTACACCTTC; CDR3 protein: CASSYSRTGELGYTF
clone size: .; D gene: TRBD1; V gene: TRBV12-5; J gene: TRBJ1-1; CDR3 length: 18; CDR3 DNA: TGTGCTAGTGGTTTGTTCAATTCCAGGGGGTCGTATGGCACTGAAGCTTTCTTT; CDR3 protein: CASGLFNSRGSYGTEAFF
clone size: .; D gene: TRBD2; V gene: TRBV20-1; J gene: TRBJ2-7; CDR3 length: 14; CDR3 DNA: TGCAGTGCCCCGGTATCGGGAGGAACCTACGAGCAGTACTTC; CDR3 protein: CSAPVSGGTYEQYF
clone size: .; D gene: TRBD1; V gene: TRBV7-2; J gene: TRBJ1-2; CDR3 length: 15; CDR3 DNA: TGTGCCAGCAGCTCAGGGACAGGGACGATCTATGGCTACACCTTC; CDR3 protein: CASSSGTGTIYGYTF
clone size: .; D gene: .; V gene: TRBV19; J gene: TRBJ2-7; CDR3 length: 13; CDR3 DNA: TGTGCCAGTAGCCACGGACTAACCTACGAGCAGTACTTC; CDR3 protein: CASSHGLTYEQYF
clone size: once; D gene: .; V gene: TRBV5-1; J gene: TRBJ2-3; CDR3 length: 17; CDR3 DNA: TGCGCCAGCAGCTTGGAGGCGGGCAGGGGAGGAGGAGGAACGCAGTATTTT; CDR3 protein: CASSLEAGRGGGGTQYF
clone size: .; D gene: .; V gene: TRBV18; J gene: TRBJ1-4; CDR3 length: 15; CDR3 DNA: TGTGCCAGCTCACCAGCGGGATTCCCTAATGAAAAACTGTTTTTT; CDR3 protein: CASSPAGFPNEKLFF
clone size: .; D gene: .; V gene: TRBV20-1; J gene: TRBJ2-2; CDR3 length: 13; CDR3 DNA: TGCAGTGCTAGCCTATCTAGAGCCGGGGAGCTGTTTTTT; CDR3 protein: CSASLSRAGELFF
clone size: .; D gene: .; V gene: TRBV4-3; J gene: TRBJ2-7; CDR3 length: 16; CDR3 DNA: TGCGCCAGCAGCCAAGATCTGGGCGGGCTAACCTACGAGCAGTACTTC; CDR3 protein: CASSQDLGGLTYEQYF
clone size: .; D gene: .; V gene: TRBV7-2; J gene: TRBJ2-1; CDR3 length: 12; CDR3 DNA: TGTGCCAGCAGACTTACTAGTAATGAGCAGTTCTTC; CDR3 protein: CASRLTSNEQFF